This T cell receptor (beta chain) was sequenced during a study of OX40 agonist ivuxolimab in advanced cancers. Study-wide results and caveats: Clonal expansion was among the lowest in partial responders at 0.1-3.0 mg/kg, especially CD8+. At doses 0.1 to 3.0 mg/kg, CD4+ and CD8+ clones expanded.

Method: immunoSEQ multiplex PCR; TCRdb's copy keeps in-frame clones and lacks some. The sample carries approximately 77,000 clones, about 89% recorded once. Individuals having autoimmune disease history or systemic immunosuppression were not enrolled. V lost 2 bases to trimming and J lost 2 bases; unmatched junction nucleotides: 2. The CDR3 totals 14 residues. From germline, CDR1 is SGDLS and CDR2 YYNGEE. As to this clone: Its antigen is still unknown.

V usage is TRBV9 and J usage is TRBJ2-7, with 9 nucleotides matching TRBD2. This clonotype was obtained from an adult with an advanced solid tumor such as melanoma, head and neck, liver or kidney cancer. Sequences were derived from CD4+ or CD8+ T cells sorted from blood, sampled in a trial of the OX40 agonist ivuxolimab. The CDR3 bases are TGTGCCAGCAGCGTCTCTAGCGGGACCTACGAGCAGTACTTC. It encodes CASSVSSGTYEQYF.